Below, 19 T cell receptor beta chains from the same sample are listed, as sequenced in a study of identical twins. From the 5' RACE reads, TCRdb called clonotypes with MiXCR, one entry per CDR3 protein. The sample consists of about 530,000 distinct CDR3 sequences, approximately 20% of them appearing once. These data were also reused for a study on yellow fever vaccine responses in identical twins.

Sequencing was done on a sample of CD4+ T cells sorted from blood. These receptors originate from a woman aged 18-29 years in good health.

CDR3 in DNA: TGCGCCAGCAGCCCCTACAGGGATGGCTTTTACGAGCAGTACGTC. This sequence encodes CASSPYRDGFYEQYV. The J gene is TRBJ2-7, the V gene TRBV4-1; possibly TRBD1 for D (6 bases). V was trimmed by 4 bases and J by 4 bases, leaving 17 bases between them. CDR3 length: 15 amino acids. The germline V gene encodes CDR1 MGHRA and CDR2 YSYEKL.

The CDR3 DNA is TGTGCCAGCAGGCTACCCATCGGGGGGAATGAGCAGTTCTTC. Translated, it gives CASRLPIGGNEQFF. This chain links TRBV28 with TRBJ2-1; 7 bases are shared with TRBD2. There are 14 residues in the CDR3. Germline V gene lookup returns CDR1 MDHEN and CDR2 SYDVKM. The V and J ends lost 6 bases and 7 bases, in that order; junction bases with no gene match: 9.

This clonotype showed up just a few times. The genes are TRBV28 and TRBJ2-7; tentative D call: TRBD1 (6 bases). Trimming left V 6 bases short and J 3 bases short, with 12 bases between. Germline-derived CDR1 and CDR2 are MDHEN and SYDVKM. There are 13 residues in the CDR3. The DNA of the CDR3 is TGTGCCAGCAGGGAGGACAGAAACTACGAGCAGTACTTC. As protein: CASREDRNYEQYF.

This clonotype has more than one count but fewer than ten. J is TRBJ2-2 and V is TRBV20-1; perhaps TRBD2 as D (6 bases). V was trimmed by 2 bases and J by 5 bases, leaving 15 bases between them. The germline V gene has CDR1 DFQATT and CDR2 SNEGSKA (reference sequence). This CDR3 contains 15 residues. CDR3 in amino acids: CSARHRDWGTGELFF. The CDR3 DNA reads TGCAGTGCTAGACACCGGGACTGGGGGACCGGGGAGCTGTTTTTT.

This clonotype was detected only a few times. The chain is built from TRBV20-1 and TRBJ1-6; no clear D. CDR1 DFQATT and CDR2 SNEGSKA come from the germline V gene (reference sequence). V shed 1 base and J shed 7 bases, with 5 bases lying between them. There are 12 residues in the CDR3. In DNA, the CDR3 is TGCAGTGCTAGAGTGGCGAATTCACCCCTCCACTTT. Protein product: CSARVANSPLHF.

This clonotype was counted a few times. This chain connects TRBV11-2 to TRBJ2-1; D perhaps matches TRBD1 (6 bases). The CDR3 totals 15 residues. V was trimmed by 5 bases and J by 7 bases, leaving 18 bases between them. Per the germline V gene, CDR1 is SGHAT and CDR2 is FQNNGV. In DNA, the CDR3 is TGTGCCAGCAGCCTAATGGGGGCCGGTAGGAATGAGCAGTTCTTC. Protein sequence: CASSLMGAGRNEQFF.

This sequence joins TRBV12-3 or TRBV12-4 and TRBJ1-4; no definite D call. V shed 8 bases and J shed 2 bases, with 12 bases lying between them. The CDR3 extends over 14 amino acids. This CDR3 reads CASSMGSTNEKLFF. In DNA form, the CDR3 reads TGTGCCAGCTCGATGGGGTCGACTAATGAAAAACTGTTTTTT.

The genes are TRBV7-8 and TRBJ2-1, with 14 positions matching TRBD2. The germline CDR1 and CDR2 sequences are SGHVS and FQNEAQ. J gave up 15 bases and V 5 bases, and 9 bases lay outside the gene matches. The CDR3 loop spans 14 amino acids. The CDR3 bases are TGTGCCAGCAGCCTCGGGACTAGCGGGGGCGCGGGGTTCTTC. Translated, it gives CASSLGTSGGAGFF.

The table lists this clonotype with a few counts. The chain recombines TRBV12-3 or TRBV12-4 with TRBJ1-6; D uncertain. This CDR3 contains 12 residues. V shed 6 bases and J shed 10 bases, with 10 bases lying between them. CDR3 DNA: TGTGCCAGCAGGGGCCCCGGATCACCCCTCCACTTT. Translating gives CASRGPGSPLHF.

This clonotype was counted between two and nine times. The V gene is TRBV5-1, the J gene TRBJ2-1, with D perhaps matching TRBD2 (5 bases). Germline V gene data show CDR1 as SGHRS and CDR2 as YFSETQ. The CDR3 has 15 residues. V was pared by 5 bases and J by 1 base, with 13 bases between. The chain's CDR3 is CASSVEDLSYNEQFF. As DNA, the CDR3 is TGCGCCAGCAGTGTGGAGGATTTGTCCTACAATGAGCAGTTCTTC.

This clonotype appeared a few times. CDR3 amino acids: CASSLSSGEQYF. Written as DNA, the CDR3 is TGCGCCAGCAGCTTGTCATCTGGGGAGCAGTACTTC. The V and J genes are TRBV5-1 and TRBJ2-7; D ambiguous. Germline CDR1 and CDR2: SGHRS and YFSETQ. The CDR3 is 12 amino acids. V lost 1 base and J lost 7, with 9 bases in between.

The chain employs TRBV29-1 and TRBJ2-5; D may correspond to TRBD1 or TRBD2 (5 bases each). CDR1 is SQVTM and CDR2 is ANQGSEA in the germline V gene. The CDR3 totals 16 residues. V was cut by 5 bases and J by 5 bases, with 24 bases left in between. This CDR3 is CSVTSGAEHPGETQYF. The CDR3 DNA reads TGCAGCGTTACCTCCGGGGCTGAACATCCGGGGGAGACCCAGTACTTC.

This clonotype was found a few times. The V call is TRBV21-1, the J call TRBJ1-3. TRBV21-1 is designated a pseudogene. The CDR3 runs 14 residues. This chain's CDR3 is CASRLRGPGNTIYF. In DNA form, the CDR3 reads TGTGCCAGCAGATTGCGGGGCCCGGGAAACACCATATATTTT.

This clonotype turned up a few times. The CDR3 DNA sequence: TGCGCCAGCAGCTTGCTAGGCGGGGACTACAATGAGCAGTTCTTC. Amino acid sequence: CASSLLGGDYNEQFF. V gene TRBV5-1 combines with J gene TRBJ2-1, with D tentatively TRBD2 (6 bases). The CDR3 is 15 amino acids. V lost 1 base, J lost 3 bases, and 11 bases lay in between. Looked up from germline, CDR1 is SGHRS and CDR2 is YFSETQ.

The chain recombines TRBV7-9 with TRBJ2-7; D might be TRBD1 or TRBD2, each matching 5 bases. This CDR3 spans 15 amino acids. The V and J ends lost 2 bases and 3 bases respectively, with 14 bases between them. Germline V lookup: CDR1 SEHNR, CDR2 FQNEAQ (reference sequence). The CDR3 DNA is TGTGCCAGCAGCTTATCCGCAAGTGGGGGCTACGAGCAGTACTTC. It yields the protein CASSLSASGGYEQYF.

This clonotype was recorded a few times. The V call is TRBV9, the J call TRBJ1-1, with D tentatively TRBD1 (5 bases). From germline, CDR1 is SGDLS and CDR2 YYNGEE. V lost 3 bases, J lost 0 bases, and 15 bases lay in between. The CDR3 spans 16 residues. The CDR3 sequence: CASSDATGGMNTEAFF. In DNA, the CDR3 is TGTGCCAGCAGCGACGCGACGGGGGGGATGAACACTGAAGCTTTCTTT.

The gene calls are TRBV11-2 and TRBJ2-1; possible D gene TRBD2, 5 bases. Germline V gene sequence: CDR1 SGHAT, CDR2 FQNNGV. CDR3 length: 14 amino acids. Deletions cut 6 bases from V and 8 bases from J, with 17 bases between. CDR3 sequence (DNA): TGTGCCAGCAGTCCCGAGAGGGCCGGGGATGAGCAGTTCTTC. The encoded protein is CASSPERAGDEQFF.

This clonotype has more than one count but fewer than ten. The chain couples TRBV5-1 to TRBJ1-1, with D possibly TRBD1 on 5 matching bases. The CDR3 is made up of 15 amino acids. V gave up 4 bases and J gave up 3 bases, with 16 bases separating them. Germline V gene lookup returns CDR1 SGHRS and CDR2 YFSETQ. The CDR3 loop reads CASSPRGGGDTEAFF. The CDR3 nucleotides read TGCGCCAGCAGCCCACGGGGGGGTGGTGACACTGAAGCTTTCTTT. The full variable domain, rest sourced from reference TRBV5-1 and TRBJ1-1, is KAGVTQTPRYLIKTRGQQVTLSCSPISGHRSVSWYQQTPGQGLQFLFEYFSETQRNKGNFPGRFSGRQFSNSRSEMNVSTLELGDSALYLCASSPRGGGDTEAFFGQGTRLTVV.

CDR3 nucleotides: TGTGCCACGGGGACTTCTAGCACAGATACGCAGTATTTT. Its protein is CATGTSSTDTQYF. The chain is built from TRBV10-3 and TRBJ2-3, with a weak D call TRBD2 (6 bases). This CDR3 contains 13 residues. Trimming cost V 10 bases and J 0 bases, with 11 bases left between them. Germline-derived CDR1 and CDR2 are ENHRY and SYGVKD.